The clone carrying this T cell receptor (beta chain) was observed once. The antigen remains unidentified. The data belong to a study of shared clonotypes between healthy human individuals. Study results and caveats: Specimens sampled were limited to blood, with tissue repertoires likely differing.

Germline CDR1 and CDR2: SGHRS and YFSETQ. There are 17 residues in the CDR3. With 4 bases clipped from V and 2 bases from J, the junction kept 7 bases outside the gene matches. Only in-frame clones appear in the TCRdb table, and some are missing; sequencing was by immunoSEQ multiplex PCR. Here the sample spans about 490,000 clones, 70% to 85% being singletons. There were no recent acute infections or vaccinations among the donors, who were healthy HIV-negative adults. This sequence was found in a woman in her forties in good health. Some clones in this sample may be carry-over from other donors' samples. Sequencing was done on a sample of PBMCs. The chain combines TRBV5-1 with TRBJ2-3; 13 positions agree with TRBD2. CDR3 in DNA: TGCGCCAGCAGCCTGGGACTAGCGGGATCAAACACAGATACGCAGTATTTT. This encodes CASSLGLAGSNTDTQYF.